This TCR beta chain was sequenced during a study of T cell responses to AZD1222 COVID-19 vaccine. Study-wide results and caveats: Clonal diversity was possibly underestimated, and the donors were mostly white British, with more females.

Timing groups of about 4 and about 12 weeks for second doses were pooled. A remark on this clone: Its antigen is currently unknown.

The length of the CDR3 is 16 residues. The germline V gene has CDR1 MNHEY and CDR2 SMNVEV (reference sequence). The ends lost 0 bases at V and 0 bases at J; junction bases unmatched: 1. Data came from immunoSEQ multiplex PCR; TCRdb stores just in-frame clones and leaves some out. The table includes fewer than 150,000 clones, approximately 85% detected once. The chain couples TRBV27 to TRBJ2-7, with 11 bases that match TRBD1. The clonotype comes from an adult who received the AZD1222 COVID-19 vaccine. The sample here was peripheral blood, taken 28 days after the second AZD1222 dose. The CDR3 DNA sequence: TGTGCCAGCAGTTTATCGGGGACAGGGGGCTCCTACGAGCAGTACTTC. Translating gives CASSLSGTGGSYEQYF.